Presented here are 21 T cell receptor beta chains from one specimen sequenced in a study of blood T cell repertoires in COVID-19. Profiled with immunoSEQ multiplex PCR; TCRdb holds only in-frame clones, not every one. This repertoire shows about 110,000 clones, about 93% found once; its top ten account for 1% to 1.5%. Sequencing was performed on peripheral blood. These receptors originate from a woman in her 30s with acute or convalescent COVID-19.

The rearrangement joins TRBV6-5 to TRBJ1-6, with no clear D. With 2 bases removed from V and 6 bases from J, the gap between germline ends came to 8 bases. Per germline, CDR1 MNHEY and CDR2 SVGAGI. The CDR3 is made up of 14 amino acids. The CDR3 DNA is TGTGCCAGCAGTTACACAGAAGTTAATTCACCCCTCCACTTT. Translation: CASSYTEVNSPLHF.

This clone was seen a handful of times. V usage is TRBV12-3 or TRBV12-4 and J usage is TRBJ1-1; D uncertain. The CDR3 has 13 amino acids. V lost 6 bases and J lost 0, with 8 bases in between. CDR3 in DNA: TGTGCCAGCAGCTCGACTGTGAACACTGAAGCTTTCTTT. Its protein is CASSSTVNTEAFF.

The chain links TRBV28 to TRBJ2-1; 9 positions match TRBD2. This CDR3 region has 15 residues. V shed 3 bases, J shed 6 bases, and the junction held 6 bases outside the gene matches. From germline, CDR1 is MDHEN and CDR2 SYDVKM. CDR3: CASSFSGLAPNEQFF. The CDR3 nucleotides are TGTGCCAGCAGTTTTTCGGGACTAGCCCCCAATGAGCAGTTCTTC.

J is TRBJ2-1 and V is TRBV6-6; D might be TRBD2 (7 bases). This CDR3 comprises 14 residues. Germline CDR1 and CDR2: MNHNY and SVGAGI (reference sequence). V lost 10 bases, J lost 4 bases, and 17 bases lay in between. The CDR3 is CAIKTGGFYNEQFF. The DNA for the CDR3 is TGTGCCATAAAAACGGGGGGCTTTTACAATGAGCAGTTCTTC.

J is TRBJ1-5 and V is TRBV28; tentative D call: TRBD1 (5 bases). V lost 7 bases and J 10 bases, leaving 14 bases between the germline ends. The CDR3 loop spans 12 amino acids. Per germline, CDR1 MDHEN and CDR2 SYDVKM. CDR3 residues: CASTSGGGPQHF. CDR3 DNA: TGTGCCAGCACTTCCGGGGGAGGTCCCCAGCATTTT. Based on the CDR3 plus reference TRBV28 and TRBJ1-5, the full variable domain is DVKVTQSSRYLVKRTGEKVFLECVQDMDHENMFWYRQDPGLGLRLIYFSYDVKMKEKGDIPEGYSVSREKKERFSLILESASTNQTSMYLCASTSGGGPQHFGDGTRLSIL.

The gene calls are TRBV27 and TRBJ1-5; maybe TRBD1 (6 bases). The germline CDR1 and CDR2 sequences are MNHEY and SMNVEV (reference sequence). V lost 6 bases, J lost 4 bases, and 19 bases lay in between. The CDR3 contains 16 residues. CDR3 in DNA: TGTGCCAGCAGGACCTCAGGGGCCAAAATAAATCAGCCCCAGCATTTT. Translating it yields CASRTSGAKINQPQHF.

This sequence joins TRBV27 and TRBJ1-1; D ambiguous. V was pared by 7 bases and J by 0 bases, with 9 bases between. There are 13 residues in the CDR3. Looked up from germline, CDR1 is MNHEY and CDR2 is SMNVEV (reference sequence). The CDR3 nucleotides read TGTGCCAGCACCGATTCGGTGAACACTGAAGCTTTCTTT. This gives the protein CASTDSVNTEAFF.

In nucleotides, the CDR3 is TGTGCCAGCTCATTGCGTGACACCTCGAACACCGGGGAGCTGTTTTTT. It yields the protein CASSLRDTSNTGELFF. The chain joins TRBV18 to TRBJ2-2; no clear D gene. Germline CDR1 KGHSH, CDR2 LQKENI. The CDR3 runs 16 residues. V gave up 5 bases and J gave up 0 bases, with 13 bases separating them.

The rearrangement uses TRBV25-1 and TRBJ1-4; D uncertain. The length of the CDR3 is 15 residues. Germline V gene lookup returns CDR1 MGHDK and CDR2 SYGVNS. Between the trimmed V and J ends, which lost 4 bases and 0 bases, there was a span of 9 bases. The CDR3 DNA reads as TGTGCCAGCAGTGGGTACAGTGCAACTAATGAAAAACTGTTTTTT. Protein product: CASSGYSATNEKLFF.

The chain is built from TRBV18 and TRBJ1-2, with D uncertain. CDR3 length: 13 amino acids. The V gene lost 3 bases and the J gene lost 7 bases, with 12 bases spanning the gap. Germline CDR1 and CDR2: KGHSH and LQKENI. The CDR3, as DNA: TGTGCCAGCTCACCGCCTCGGGGAGGTGGCTACACCTTC. Its translation is CASSPPRGGGYTF.

The chain joins TRBV9 to TRBJ2-5; D is ambiguous. V was shortened by 0 bases and J by 2 bases, with 11 bases between the two germline ends. This CDR3 comprises 15 residues. Germline CDR1 and CDR2: SGDLS and YYNGEE. For the CDR3, the DNA is TGTGCCAGCAGCGTAGGTCCCTATCTGCAAGAGACCCAGTACTTC. Translated: CASSVGPYLQETQYF.

J is TRBJ1-1 and V is TRBV29-1, with 7 bases that match TRBD1. Trimming at V came to 7 bases and at J to 4 bases, leaving 3 bases not matched to a gene. The CDR3 covers 11 residues. Germline V gene sequence: CDR1 SQVTM, CDR2 ANQGSEA. CDR3 loop: CSGRGFTEAFF. CDR3 DNA sequence: TGCAGCGGCAGGGGGTTCACTGAAGCTTTCTTT.

This clone was observed a single time. The CDR3 loop is CASSLVTGDREQYF. The CDR3 DNA reads TGTGCCAGCAGCTTAGTAACGGGAGACCGCGAGCAGTACTTC. The V and J genes are TRBV7-2 and TRBJ2-7, with D perhaps TRBD2 (6 bases). CDR1 and CDR2 (germline): SGHTA, FQGNSA. The CDR3 is 14 amino acids. The germline V and J ends were trimmed by 1 base and 6 bases, with 13 bases remaining between them.

The rearrangement uses TRBV2 and TRBJ1-3, with 10 bases aligning to TRBD1. The germline gives CDR1 SNHLY, CDR2 FYNNEI. V was pared by 4 bases and J by 7 bases, with 10 bases of the junction left unmatched. The CDR3 has 16 amino acids. The CDR3 loop reads CASSGDRGRGWNTIYF. The DNA of the CDR3 is TGTGCCAGCAGTGGTGACAGGGGGCGCGGATGGAACACCATATATTTT.

The V gene is TRBV7-2, the J gene TRBJ1-6, with D maybe TRBD1 (6 bases). Trimming stripped 1 base from V and 8 bases from J, with 24 bases between. Germline assignment: CDR1 SGHTA and CDR2 FQGNSA. This CDR3 region has 19 residues. In nucleotides, the CDR3 is TGTGCCAGCAGCTTAGTTCCCTCATCAGGGGTATTAGTACATTCACCCCTCCACTTT. Protein product: CASSLVPSSGVLVHSPLHF.

The gene calls are TRBV30 and TRBJ1-2; the match to TRBD1 covers 9 bases. The germline gives CDR1 GTSNPN, CDR2 SVGIG (reference sequence). J gave up 8 bases and V 1 base, and 5 bases lay outside the gene matches. The CDR3 contains 13 residues. CDR3 DNA: TGTGCCTGGAGTGCCGGGACAGGGAAAGGCTACACCTTC. Protein: CAWSAGTGKGYTF.

V and J are TRBV9 and TRBJ2-3; the match to TRBD2 covers 10 bases. Trimming at V came to 4 bases and at J to 5 bases, leaving 7 bases not matched to a gene. Germline CDR1 reads SGDLS; CDR2 reads YYNGEE. The length of the CDR3 is 15 residues. For the CDR3, the DNA is TGTGCCAGCAGCCGCAGCGGGGGGGCAATAGATACGCAGTATTTT. This translates into CASSRSGGAIDTQYF.

The chain employs TRBV19 and TRBJ1-2, with a possible D match to TRBD1 (6 bases). This CDR3 is 15 amino acids long. The ends were cut back, 3 bases at V and 8 bases at J, with 19 bases in the middle. In germline, CDR1 is LNHDA, CDR2 SQIVND (reference sequence). The DNA of the CDR3 is TGTGCCAGTAGTATCCAGGCCAGGGGATTGGGAGGCTACACCTTC. Residues: CASSIQARGLGGYTF.

The V call is TRBV7-2, the J call TRBJ1-4, with a weak D call TRBD1 (5 bases). V was clipped by 5 bases and J by 3 bases, with 13 bases between them. The germline CDR1 and CDR2 sequences are SGHTA and FQGNSA. This CDR3 is 15 amino acids long. The CDR3 reads CASSQMGGANEKLFF. CDR3 DNA: TGTGCCAGCAGCCAAATGGGGGGGGCTAATGAAAAACTGTTTTTT.

The chain joins TRBV3-1 (or the pseudogene TRBV3-2) to TRBJ2-7, with 12 positions matching TRBD2. CDR3 length equals 15 residues. Germline CDR1 LGHDT, CDR2 YNNKEL (reference sequence). J gave up 5 bases and V 3 bases, and 5 bases lay outside the gene matches. The CDR3 protein is CASSQGLAGRDEQYF. CDR3 nucleotide sequence: TGTGCCAGCAGCCAGGGACTAGCGGGTCGAGACGAGCAGTACTTC.

V usage is TRBV4-2 and J usage is TRBJ2-1; 8 bases match TRBD2. Germline CDR1 is LGHNA and CDR2 is YNFKEQ. Trimming removed 0 bases from V and 2 bases from J; junction bases left unmatched: 3. This CDR3 spans 16 amino acids. CDR3 bases: TGTGCCAGCAGCCAAGATGAGACTAGCGCCTACAATGAGCAGTTCTTC. Translation: CASSQDETSAYNEQFF.